One sample yielded the 14 T cell receptor beta chains listed below, sequenced in a study of spatial heterogeneity in lung cancer. Study-level findings and limits: Tumor mutation count correlated with how many alpha and beta TCRs expanded intratumorally.

The antigens these receptors bind are not known. TCRdb fed the 5' RACE reads into MiXCR, producing one record per CDR3 protein. The table lists about 800 distinct CDR3 sequences, 17% of them singletons, with 25% in the top ten. As to time point: sample taken at primary tumor resection. Sample: lung tumor tissue, taken at surgery. The receptor set was obtained from a female donor with early-stage non-small cell lung cancer.

This clonotype is medium-sized by share. The chain combines TRBV27 with TRBJ1-1; D unclear. The CDR3 is 11 amino acids. With 7 bases removed from V and 6 bases from J, the gap between germline ends came to 9 bases. Looked up from germline, CDR1 is MNHEY and CDR2 is SMNVEV (reference sequence). For the CDR3, the DNA is TGTGCCAGCACAGCCGGGTCTGAAGCTTTCTTT. This gives the protein CASTAGSEAFF.

The rearrangement uses TRBV19 and TRBJ2-7; D is possibly TRBD1 or TRBD2 (5 bases each). This CDR3 contains 14 residues. CDR1 and CDR2 (germline): LNHDA, SQIVND (reference sequence). V was shortened by 3 bases and J by 2 bases, with 11 bases between the two germline ends. The CDR3 region is CASSIRDGAYEQYF. The CDR3 nucleotides read TGTGCCAGTAGTATTCGGGACGGAGCCTACGAGCAGTACTTC. Combining the CDR3 with reference TRBV19 and TRBJ2-7 gives the whole variable domain DGGITQSPKYLFRKEGQNVTLSCEQNLNHDAMYWYRQDPGQGLRLIYYSQIVNDFQKGDIAEGYSVSREKKESFPLTVTSAQKNPTAFYLCASSIRDGAYEQYFGPGTRLTVT.

In this sample, this clonotype is large. The V call is TRBV3-1, the J call TRBJ2-7, with D possibly being TRBD1 or TRBD2 (6 bases each). V gave up 1 base and J gave up 2 bases, with 18 bases separating them. This CDR3 region has 17 residues. Germline V gene sequence: CDR1 LGHDT, CDR2 YNNKEL (reference sequence). In nucleotides, the CDR3 is TGTGCCAGCAGCCAAGGGAGGGGGTCGGCCCATACCTACGAGCAGTACTTC. Translated: CASSQGRGSAHTYEQYF.

This clonotype is termed large (0.1 to 1%). V and J are TRBV20-1 and TRBJ2-1, with TRBD2 identical over 14 bases. The CDR3 loop spans 21 amino acids. V lost 6 bases to trimming and J lost 0 bases; unmatched junction nucleotides: 19. The germline CDR1 and CDR2 sequences are DFQATT and SNEGSKA (reference sequence). The CDR3 region has the DNA TGCAGTGCAAGAATACCGAGAACGGGACTAGCGGGGGAGAGCTCCTACAATGAGCAGTTCTTC. It encodes CSARIPRTGLAGESSYNEQFF.

This clonotype was counted only a few times. The genes are TRBV5-4 and TRBJ1-6; D gene unclear. The germline CDR1 and CDR2 sequences are SGHNT and YYREEE (reference sequence). The CDR3 covers 16 residues. Trimming took 4 bases from V and 6 from J, leaving 17 bases between them. The CDR3 DNA is TGTGCCAGCAGCGCGGGCACAGAACCATTTAATTCACCCCTCCACTTT. As protein: CASSAGTEPFNSPLHF.

By share, this clonotype counts as medium-sized. The chain recombines TRBV20-1 with TRBJ2-7; TRBD2 aligns across 10 bases. The V segment lost 7 bases and the J segment 3 bases; nucleotides outside the gene matches: 3. This CDR3 has 12 residues. CDR1 is DFQATT, CDR2 SNEGSKA, per germline (reference sequence). The CDR3 bases are TGCAGTGGGACTAGCGGAGGCTACGAGCAGTACTTC. It yields the protein CSGTSGGYEQYF.

The table lists this clonotype with a few counts. The chain links TRBV5-4 to TRBJ1-5, with D unresolved. The CDR3 loop spans 13 amino acids. V lost 0 bases, J lost 5 bases, and 6 bases lay in between. Germline assignment: CDR1 SGHNT and CDR2 YYREEE (reference sequence). The CDR3 DNA sequence: TGTGCCAGCAGCTTGGACGGGGATCAGCCCCAGCATTTT. Its translation: CASSLDGDQPQHF. Full variable domain (outside the CDR3, taken from reference TRBV5-4 and TRBJ1-5): ETGVTQSPTHLIKTRGQQVTLRCSSQSGHNTVSWYQQALGQGPQFIFQYYREEENGRGNFPPRFSGLQFPNYSSELNVNALELDDSALYLCASSLDGDQPQHFGDGTRLSIL.

The J gene is TRBJ1-6, the V gene TRBV20-1, with a tentative D call TRBD1 (5 bases). V gave up 2 bases and J gave up 9 bases, with 11 bases separating them. Germline V gene sequence: CDR1 DFQATT, CDR2 SNEGSKA (reference sequence). The CDR3 is 13 amino acids. CDR3 in amino acids: CSARMGPGSPLHF. CDR3 nucleotide sequence: TGCAGTGCTAGAATGGGGCCCGGTTCACCCCTCCACTTT.

Sample share makes this clonotype medium-sized (0.01 to 0.1%). The chain recombines TRBV20-1 with TRBJ2-7; the match to TRBD2 covers 8 bases. Trimming removed 1 base from V and 0 bases from J; junction bases left unmatched: 8. The length of the CDR3 is 16 residues. Germline CDR1 DFQATT, CDR2 SNEGSKA (reference sequence). The CDR3 is CSARAIAGKTSYEQYF. In nucleotides, the CDR3 is TGCAGTGCTAGAGCGATAGCGGGGAAAACCTCCTACGAGCAGTACTTC.

This chain connects TRBV15 to TRBJ2-2, with no clear D. Germline V gives CDR1 LNHNV, CDR2 YYDKDF (reference sequence). The CDR3 has 16 residues. V was trimmed by 0 bases and J by 1 base, leaving 9 bases between them. CDR3 DNA sequence: TGTGCCACCAGCAGAGAACAGCGCCGGAACACCGGGGAGCTGTTTTTT. This sequence encodes CATSREQRRNTGELFF.

The J gene is TRBJ2-7, the V gene TRBV5-1; D call uncertain. This CDR3 region has 16 residues. CDR1 is SGHRS, CDR2 YFSETQ, per germline. Trimming left V 0 bases short and J 0 bases short, with 13 bases between. The CDR3 sequence: CASSLGSGASSYEQYF. CDR3 bases: TGCGCCAGCAGCTTGGGATCAGGCGCGAGCTCCTACGAGCAGTACTTC.

This clonotype rates as medium-sized. V usage is TRBV20-1 and J usage is TRBJ1-5; maybe TRBD1 (5 bases). V was shortened by 2 bases and J by 2 bases, with 16 bases between the two germline ends. Looked up from germline, CDR1 is DFQATT and CDR2 is SNEGSKA (reference sequence). The CDR3 sequence is 16 residues long. The CDR3 sequence is CSARRPTGSGNQPQHF. CDR3 bases: TGCAGTGCTAGAAGGCCAACAGGCAGTGGCAATCAGCCCCAGCATTTT.

The chain joins TRBV29-1 to TRBJ2-1; no firm D call. The CDR3 sequence is 13 residues long. Deletions cut 8 bases from V and 3 bases from J, with 14 bases between. Germline V gives CDR1 SQVTM, CDR2 ANQGSEA. This chain's CDR3 is CSYLYLDYNEQFF. The CDR3 bases are TGCAGCTACCTTTATCTGGACTACAATGAGCAGTTCTTC.

This clonotype was counted between two and nine times. This chain joins TRBV6-5 and TRBJ1-3; D gene uncertain. Germline V gene data show CDR1 as MNHEY and CDR2 as SVGAGI. With 0 bases removed from V and 0 bases from J, the gap between germline ends came to 15 bases. The CDR3 loop spans 18 amino acids. Here the CDR3 reads CASSYSRRGLDSGNTIYF. In DNA, the CDR3 is TGTGCCAGCAGTTACTCGCGAAGAGGGTTGGACTCTGGAAACACCATATATTTT.